These 9 T cell receptor beta chains came from one sample sequenced in a study of OX40 agonist ivuxolimab in advanced cancers. Produced via immunoSEQ multiplex PCR; TCRdb's table is partial and in-frame only. The table records some 66,000 clones, around four fifths of them present only once. The specimen was CD4+ or CD8+ T cells sorted from blood, collected in a trial of the OX40 agonist ivuxolimab. The receptors derive from an adult with an advanced solid tumor such as melanoma, head and neck, liver or kidney cancer.

Only a few counts were recorded for this clone. Distinct nucleotide sequences in the sample also encode this CDR3. The chain couples TRBV5-1 to TRBJ1-1, with 7 bases fitting TRBD1. The ends lost 0 bases at V and 7 bases at J; junction bases unmatched: 9. The germline V gene has CDR1 SGHRS and CDR2 YFSETQ. This CDR3 is built from 15 residues. The CDR3 protein is CASSLGARQGDEAFF. CDR3 bases: TGCGCCAGCAGCTTGGGGGCTCGGCAGGGGGATGAAGCTTTCTTT. Using reference TRBV5-1 and TRBJ1-1 for the parts outside the CDR3, the full variable domain is KAGVTQTPRYLIKTRGQQVTLSCSPISGHRSVSWYQQTPGQGLQFLFEYFSETQRNKGNFPGRFSGRQFSNSRSEMNVSTLELGDSALYLCASSLGARQGDEAFFGQGTRLTVV.

The rearrangement joins TRBV5-1 to TRBJ2-5; 13 positions agree with TRBD2. CDR3 length: 17 amino acids. V shed 4 bases and J 5 bases; nucleotides not matched to a gene: 11. Germline V gene data show CDR1 as SGHRS and CDR2 as YFSETQ. This CDR3 is CASSPGTSGEGTETQYF. The CDR3 coding sequence is TGCGCCAGCAGCCCCGGGACTAGCGGGGAGGGGACGGAGACCCAGTACTTC.

This sequence joins TRBV7-2 and TRBJ2-3; D might be TRBD2 (6 bases). Trimming cost V 4 bases and J 1 base, with 9 bases left between them. The CDR3 is 14 amino acids. The germline CDR1 and CDR2 sequences are SGHTA and FQGNSA. This chain's CDR3 is CASSSGVGTDTQYF. For the CDR3, the DNA is TGTGCCAGCAGCTCGGGAGTTGGCACAGATACGCAGTATTTT.

The gene calls are TRBV5-1 and TRBJ1-1, with D possibly matching TRBD1 (5 bases). V was pared by 0 bases and J by 1 base, with 10 bases between. Germline CDR1 and CDR2: SGHRS and YFSETQ. The CDR3 sequence is 15 residues long. This chain's CDR3 is CASSLEGPQNTEAFF. The CDR3 DNA follows: TGCGCCAGCAGCTTGGAGGGACCCCAGAACACTGAAGCTTTCTTT.

The V gene is TRBV2, the J gene TRBJ2-1, with TRBD2 matching over 10 bases. Trimming took 10 bases from V and 9 from J; bases not matched to a gene: 12. This CDR3 has 14 amino acids. CDR1 SNHLY and CDR2 FYNNEI come from the germline V gene. CDR3 DNA: TGTGCCACAGAAAGCGGGAGGGGTTTATCTGAGCAGTTCTTC. It specifies CATESGRGLSEQFF.

The gene calls are TRBV7-2 and TRBJ2-5; D remains unclear. Germline V gene data show CDR1 as SGHTA and CDR2 as FQGNSA. CDR3 length: 14 residues. The germline V and J ends were trimmed by 2 bases and 1 base, with 8 bases remaining between them. The CDR3 spells CASSLRIVQETQYF. The CDR3 region has the DNA TGTGCCAGCAGCTTAAGAATAGTCCAAGAGACCCAGTACTTC. The complete variable domain, with remaining parts taken from reference TRBV7-2 and TRBJ2-5, reads GAGVSQSPSNKVTEKGKDVELRCDPISGHTALYWYRQSLGQGLEFLIYFQGNSAPDKSGLPSDRFSAERTGGSVSTLTIQRTQQEDSAVYLCASSLRIVQETQYFGPGTRLLVL.

The V and J genes are TRBV5-1 and TRBJ2-1; 8 bases align to TRBD2. The trim removed 1 base at V and 7 bases at J, leaving 7 bases unmatched. Germline assignment: CDR1 SGHRS and CDR2 YFSETQ. This CDR3 is built from 15 residues. The CDR3 region has the DNA TGCGCCAGCAGCTTGTTTGGGACTAGGGGGAATGAGCAGTTCTTC. It encodes CASSLFGTRGNEQFF.

The chain recombines TRBV19 with TRBJ2-7, with TRBD2 matching 7 bases. V was clipped by 7 bases and J by 3 bases; unmatched bases: 15. The length of the CDR3 is 16 residues. Germline CDR1 and CDR2: LNHDA and SQIVND (reference sequence). CDR3: CASNMGGARSIYEQYF. The CDR3 nucleotides read TGTGCCAGTAATATGGGAGGGGCAAGGTCAATCTACGAGCAGTACTTC.

Comments on this clone: A far larger clone is one base from this, pointing to a likely read error. The CDR3 DNA sequence: TGTGCCAGCAGACAGGGGGCCACAGATACGCAGTATTTT. It yields the protein CASRQGATDTQYF. The chain recombines TRBV6-6 with TRBJ2-3, with TRBD1 matching over 9 bases. CDR1 MNHNY and CDR2 SVGAGI come from the germline V gene (reference sequence). This CDR3 is 13 amino acids long. With 6 bases clipped from V and 2 bases from J, the junction kept 0 bases outside the gene matches.